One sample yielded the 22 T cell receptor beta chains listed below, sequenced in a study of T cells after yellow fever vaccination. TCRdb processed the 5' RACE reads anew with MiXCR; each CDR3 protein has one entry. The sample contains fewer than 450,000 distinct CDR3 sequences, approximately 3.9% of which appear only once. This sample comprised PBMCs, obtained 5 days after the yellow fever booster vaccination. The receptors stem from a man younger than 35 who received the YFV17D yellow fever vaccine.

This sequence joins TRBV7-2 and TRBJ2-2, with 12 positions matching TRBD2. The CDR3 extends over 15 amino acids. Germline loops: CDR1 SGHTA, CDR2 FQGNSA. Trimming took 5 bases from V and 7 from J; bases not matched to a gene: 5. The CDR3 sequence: CASSQTSGGHGELFF. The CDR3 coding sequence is TGTGCCAGCAGCCAGACTAGCGGGGGTCACGGGGAGCTGTTTTTT.

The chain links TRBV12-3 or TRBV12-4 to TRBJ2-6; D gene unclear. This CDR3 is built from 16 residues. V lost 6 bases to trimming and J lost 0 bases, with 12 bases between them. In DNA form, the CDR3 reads TGTGCCAGCAGCATGGACGTGCTCTCTGGGGCCAACGTCCTGACTTTC. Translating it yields CASSMDVLSGANVLTF.

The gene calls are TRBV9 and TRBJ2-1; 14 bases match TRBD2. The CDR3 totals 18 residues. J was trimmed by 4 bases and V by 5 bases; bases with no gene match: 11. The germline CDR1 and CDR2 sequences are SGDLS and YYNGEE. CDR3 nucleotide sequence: TGTGCCAGCAGTCTTGGGACTAGCGGGGGCGGCCCGTACAATGAGCAGTTCTTC. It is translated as CASSLGTSGGGPYNEQFF.

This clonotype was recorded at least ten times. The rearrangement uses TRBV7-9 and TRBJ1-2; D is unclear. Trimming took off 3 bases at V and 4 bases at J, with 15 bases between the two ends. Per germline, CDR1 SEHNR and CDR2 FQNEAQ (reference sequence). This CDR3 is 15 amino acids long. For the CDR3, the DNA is TGTGCCAGCAGCTTGTCGGCGGACTTTGTCTATGGCTACACCTTC. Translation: CASSLSADFVYGYTF.

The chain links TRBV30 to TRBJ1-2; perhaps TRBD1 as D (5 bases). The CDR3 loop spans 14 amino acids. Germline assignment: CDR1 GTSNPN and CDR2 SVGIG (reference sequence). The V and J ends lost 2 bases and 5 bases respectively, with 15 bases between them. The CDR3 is CAWSPGHGAYGYTF. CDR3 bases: TGTGCCTGGAGTCCCGGACACGGAGCTTATGGCTACACCTTC.

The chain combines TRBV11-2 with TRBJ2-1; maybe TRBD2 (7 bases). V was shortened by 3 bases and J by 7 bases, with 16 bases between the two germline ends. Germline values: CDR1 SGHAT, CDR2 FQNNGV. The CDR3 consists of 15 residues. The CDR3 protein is CASSLNVQGGNEQFF. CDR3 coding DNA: TGTGCCAGCAGCTTGAATGTACAGGGAGGGAATGAGCAGTTCTTC.

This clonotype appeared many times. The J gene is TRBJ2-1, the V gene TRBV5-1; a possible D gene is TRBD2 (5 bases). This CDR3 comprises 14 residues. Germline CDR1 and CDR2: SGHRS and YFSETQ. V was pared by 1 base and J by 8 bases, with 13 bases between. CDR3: CASSLSSPEDEQFF. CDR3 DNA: TGCGCCAGCAGCTTGTCGTCGCCGGAGGATGAGCAGTTCTTC.

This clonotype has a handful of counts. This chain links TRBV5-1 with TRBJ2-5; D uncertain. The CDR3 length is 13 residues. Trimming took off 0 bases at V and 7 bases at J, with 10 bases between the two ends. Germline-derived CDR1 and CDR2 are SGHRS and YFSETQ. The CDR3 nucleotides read TGCGCCAGCAGCTTGGACATGGCGCGGACCCAGTACTTC. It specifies CASSLDMARTQYF.

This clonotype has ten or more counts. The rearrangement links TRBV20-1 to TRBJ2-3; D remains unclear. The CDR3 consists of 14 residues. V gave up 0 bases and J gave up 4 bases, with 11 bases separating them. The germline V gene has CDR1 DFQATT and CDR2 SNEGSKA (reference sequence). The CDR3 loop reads CSARDQELADTQYF. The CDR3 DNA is TGCAGTGCTAGAGATCAGGAGTTGGCAGATACGCAGTATTTT.

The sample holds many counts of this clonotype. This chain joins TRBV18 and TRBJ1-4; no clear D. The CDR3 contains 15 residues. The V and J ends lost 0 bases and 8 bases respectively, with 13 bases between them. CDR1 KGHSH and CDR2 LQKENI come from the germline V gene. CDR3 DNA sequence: TGTGCCAGCTCACCACCCTCGCTGCAGGACGAAAAACTGTTTTTT. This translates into CASSPPSLQDEKLFF. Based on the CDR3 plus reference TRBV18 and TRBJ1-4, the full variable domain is NAGVMQNPRHLVRRRGQEARLRCSPMKGHSHVYWYRQLPEEGLKFMVYLQKENIIDESGMPKERFSAEFPKEGPSILRIQQVVRGDSAAYFCASSPPSLQDEKLFFGSGTQLSVL.

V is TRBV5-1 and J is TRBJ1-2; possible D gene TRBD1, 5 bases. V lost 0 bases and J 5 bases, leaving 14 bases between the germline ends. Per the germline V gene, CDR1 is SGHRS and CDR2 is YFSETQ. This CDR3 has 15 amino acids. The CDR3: CASSLDEGSSYGYTF. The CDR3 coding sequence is TGCGCCAGCAGCTTGGATGAGGGGAGCAGTTATGGCTACACCTTC. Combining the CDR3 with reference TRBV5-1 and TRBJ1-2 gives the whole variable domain KAGVTQTPRYLIKTRGQQVTLSCSPISGHRSVSWYQQTPGQGLQFLFEYFSETQRNKGNFPGRFSGRQFSNSRSEMNVSTLELGDSALYLCASSLDEGSSYGYTFGSGTRLTVV.

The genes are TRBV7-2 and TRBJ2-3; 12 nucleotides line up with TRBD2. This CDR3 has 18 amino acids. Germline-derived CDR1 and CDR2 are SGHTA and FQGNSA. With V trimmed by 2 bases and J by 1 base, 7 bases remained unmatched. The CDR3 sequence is CASSLNLLAGGGTDTQYF. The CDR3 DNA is TGTGCCAGCAGCTTAAACCTACTAGCGGGGGGAGGCACAGATACGCAGTATTTT.

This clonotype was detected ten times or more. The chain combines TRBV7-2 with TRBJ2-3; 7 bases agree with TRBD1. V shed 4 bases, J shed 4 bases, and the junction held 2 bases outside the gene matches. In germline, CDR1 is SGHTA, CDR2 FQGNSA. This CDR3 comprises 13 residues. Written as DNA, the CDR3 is TGTGCCAGCAGCTCGACAGGGTCAGATACGCAGTATTTT. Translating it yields CASSSTGSDTQYF.

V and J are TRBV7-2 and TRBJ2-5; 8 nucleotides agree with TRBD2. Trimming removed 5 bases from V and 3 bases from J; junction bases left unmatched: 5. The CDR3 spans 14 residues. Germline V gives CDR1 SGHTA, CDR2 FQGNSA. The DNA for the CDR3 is TGTGCCAGCAGCCCGAGCGGGGGAAAAGAGACCCAGTACTTC. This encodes CASSPSGGKETQYF.

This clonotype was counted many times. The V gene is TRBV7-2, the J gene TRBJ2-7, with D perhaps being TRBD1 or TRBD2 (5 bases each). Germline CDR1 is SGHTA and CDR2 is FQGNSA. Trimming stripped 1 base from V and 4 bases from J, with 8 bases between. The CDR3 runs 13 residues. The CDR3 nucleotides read TGTGCCAGCAGCTTAGTGGGGGAATACGAGCAGTACTTC. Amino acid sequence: CASSLVGEYEQYF.

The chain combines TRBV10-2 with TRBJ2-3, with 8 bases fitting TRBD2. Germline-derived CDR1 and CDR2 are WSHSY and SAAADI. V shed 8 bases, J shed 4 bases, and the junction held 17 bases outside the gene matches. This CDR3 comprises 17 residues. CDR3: CASARSGGSGAADTQYF. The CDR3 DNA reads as TGCGCCAGCGCTAGATCGGGTGGTAGCGGGGCCGCAGATACGCAGTATTTT.

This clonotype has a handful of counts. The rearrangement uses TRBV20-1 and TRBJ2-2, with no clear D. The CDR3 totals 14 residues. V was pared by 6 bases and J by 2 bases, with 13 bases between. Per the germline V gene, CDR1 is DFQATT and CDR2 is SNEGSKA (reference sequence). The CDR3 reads CSATKQSNTGELFF. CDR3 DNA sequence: TGCAGTGCCACAAAACAGTCTAACACCGGGGAGCTGTTTTTT.

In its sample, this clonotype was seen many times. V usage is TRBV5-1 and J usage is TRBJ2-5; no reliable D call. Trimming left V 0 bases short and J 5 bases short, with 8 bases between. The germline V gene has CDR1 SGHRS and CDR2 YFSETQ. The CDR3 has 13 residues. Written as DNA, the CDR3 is TGCGCCAGCAGCTTGGTCGGGTTGGAGACCCAGTACTTC. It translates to CASSLVGLETQYF.

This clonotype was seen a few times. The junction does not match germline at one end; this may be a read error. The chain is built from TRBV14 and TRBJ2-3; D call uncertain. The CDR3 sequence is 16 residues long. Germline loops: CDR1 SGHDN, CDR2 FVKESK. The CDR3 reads CASSLRHSLRTNTQYF. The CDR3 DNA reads TGTGCCAGCAGCCTGAGACACTCACTCCGCACAAATACGCAGTATTTT.

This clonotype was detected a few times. CDR3 sequence (DNA): TGTGCCAGCAGAAAAGAGGCTGGCGGCGGGGAGCTGTTTTTT. Translating gives CASRKEAGGGELFF. The chain links TRBV7-2 to TRBJ2-2; D gene ambiguous. Trimming removed 6 bases at V and 7 bases at J, with 15 bases between. The CDR3 contains 14 residues. Germline V gene sequence: CDR1 SGHTA, CDR2 FQGNSA.

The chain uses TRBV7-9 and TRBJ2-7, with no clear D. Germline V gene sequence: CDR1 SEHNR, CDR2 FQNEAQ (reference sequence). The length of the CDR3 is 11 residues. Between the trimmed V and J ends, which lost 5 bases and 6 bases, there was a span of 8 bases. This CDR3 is CASSESLEQYF. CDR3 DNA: TGTGCCAGCAGCGAAAGCCTCGAGCAGTACTTC.

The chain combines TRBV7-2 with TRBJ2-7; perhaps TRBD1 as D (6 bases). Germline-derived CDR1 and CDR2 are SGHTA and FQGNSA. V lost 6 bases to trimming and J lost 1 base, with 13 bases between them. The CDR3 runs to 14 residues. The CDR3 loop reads CASRPYRDSYEQYF. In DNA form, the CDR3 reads TGTGCCAGCAGGCCTTACAGGGATTCCTACGAGCAGTACTTC.